The 23 T cell receptor beta chains presented below share a single source sample, sequenced in a study of human T cells and chemical hapten exposure. Using its own MiXCR run on the RACE reads, TCRdb lists one record per CDR3 protein. Of around 95,000 distinct CDR3 sequences in the sample, more than 10% were seen once. Time point in this sample: pre-sensitization, week 0. The treatment: therapeutic diphenylcyclopropenone sensitization with weekly scalp DPC. This specimen was whole blood, taken in connection with sensitization to the hapten diphenylcyclopropenone (DPC). Receptors originate from a woman between 55 and 75 years old with alopecia areata. Some clones in this sample may be carry-over from other donors' samples.

In this sample, this clonotype turned up a few times. CDR3 protein: CASLFSGANVLTF. The CDR3 DNA reads as TGTGCCAGTCTTTTCTCTGGGGCCAACGTCCTGACTTTC. V is TRBV7-9 and J is TRBJ2-6; D remains unclear. Germline V lookup: CDR1 SEHNR, CDR2 FQNEAQ (reference sequence). V lost 9 bases, J lost 0 bases, and 6 bases lay in between. The CDR3 runs 13 residues.

The V gene is TRBV19, the J gene TRBJ2-7, with 8 bases fitting TRBD1. The germline V gene has CDR1 LNHDA and CDR2 SQIVND (reference sequence). V was clipped by 3 bases and J by 0 bases; unmatched bases: 4. The CDR3 is 15 amino acids. CDR3 protein: CASSIGQGLSYEQYF. Here the CDR3 DNA reads TGTGCCAGTAGTATCGGACAGGGTCTCTCCTACGAGCAGTACTTC.

V and J are TRBV2 and TRBJ2-1; TRBD2 is a possible D gene (6 bases). The V gene lost 7 bases and the J gene lost 0 bases, with 10 bases spanning the gap. This CDR3 is 14 amino acids long. CDR1 and CDR2 from the germline V gene are SNHLY and FYNNEI. The CDR3 nucleotides read TGTGCCAGCACCCGGGAGAGCTCCTACAATGAGCAGTTCTTC. Its translation is CASTRESSYNEQFF.

The V and J genes are TRBV5-6 and TRBJ1-1; TRBD1 matches 10 bases. V shed 3 bases, J shed 0 bases, and the junction held 8 bases outside the gene matches. The germline CDR1 and CDR2 sequences are SGHDT and YYEEEE. The CDR3 is made up of 17 amino acids. The CDR3 DNA is TGTGCCAGCAGCTCGATACGGGACAGGGGTATGAACACTGAAGCTTTCTTT. Amino acids: CASSSIRDRGMNTEAFF.

The rearrangement joins TRBV12-3 or TRBV12-4 to TRBJ1-3, with TRBD1 identical over 7 bases. The CDR3 length is 14 residues. J was trimmed by 2 bases and V by 3 bases; bases with no gene match: 1. CDR3 sequence reads: CASSFDRAGNTIYF. The CDR3 DNA sequence: TGTGCCAGCAGTTTCGACAGGGCTGGAAACACCATATATTTT.

This clonotype was observed a handful of times. V usage is TRBV5-1 and J usage is TRBJ2-3; no clear D gene. This CDR3 has 13 residues. Trimming removed 5 bases from V and 0 bases from J, with 7 bases in between. The germline gives CDR1 SGHRS, CDR2 YFSETQ. The CDR3 sequence is CASRPPSTDTQYF. The DNA of the CDR3 is TGCGCCAGCAGACCCCCTAGCACAGATACGCAGTATTTT.

Many counts were recorded for this clonotype. V gene TRBV30 combines with J gene TRBJ1-2; D is perhaps TRBD1 (5 bases). The CDR3 contains 14 residues. The V end lost 0 bases, the J end lost 4 bases, and 12 bases lay between the germline ends. Germline V CDR1 and CDR2: GTSNPN, SVGIG (reference sequence). The CDR3, as DNA: TGTGCCTGGAGTGTACGTCGGGGGAGCTATGGCTACACCTTC. Protein sequence: CAWSVRRGSYGYTF.

At least ten counts were recorded for this clonotype. This chain connects TRBV9 to TRBJ1-1; D is unclear. Germline V gene sequence: CDR1 SGDLS, CDR2 YYNGEE. Between the trimmed V and J ends, which lost 4 bases and 5 bases, there was a span of 21 bases. The CDR3 totals 16 residues. CDR3 coding DNA: TGTGCCAGCAGCCCCCGCGGTTCGAGCGGTGGAACTGAAGCTTTCTTT. This translates into CASSPRGSSGGTEAFF.

This clonotype was seen at least ten times. This chain links TRBV6-5 with TRBJ1-2; no definite D call. V lost 0 bases and J 4 bases, leaving 6 bases between the germline ends. The CDR3 sequence is 13 residues long. CDR1 MNHEY and CDR2 SVGAGI come from the germline V gene. The CDR3 region has the DNA TGTGCCAGCAGTTACTCGAACAGCTATGGCTACACCTTC. Encoded protein: CASSYSNSYGYTF.

In this sample, this clonotype turned up a few times. The rearrangement joins TRBV3-1 to TRBJ2-5; D uncertain. The germline V and J ends were trimmed by 3 bases and 2 bases, with 10 bases remaining between them. The CDR3 contains 14 residues. From germline, CDR1 is LGHDT and CDR2 YNNKEL (reference sequence). CDR3 loop: CASSHPQLQETQYF. As DNA, the CDR3 is TGTGCCAGCAGCCATCCACAGTTACAAGAGACCCAGTACTTC.

This rearrangement joins TRBV29-1 to TRBJ1-3, with no clear D. Germline V gene lookup returns CDR1 SQVTM and CDR2 ANQGSEA. The CDR3 contains 15 residues. V dropped 4 bases and J dropped 0 bases, with 13 bases sitting between them. The CDR3 protein is CSVAHPGSSGNTIYF. CDR3 sequence (DNA): TGCAGCGTTGCACACCCGGGGAGCTCTGGAAACACCATATATTTT. Together with reference TRBV29-1 and TRBJ1-3, the CDR3 gives the full variable domain: SAVISQKPSRDICQRGTSLTIQCQVDSQVTMMFWYRQQPGQSLTLIATANQGSEATYESGFVIDKFPISRPNLTFSTLTVSNMSPEDSSIYLCSVAHPGSSGNTIYFGEGSWLTVV.

This clonotype was picked up many times. The gene calls are TRBV3-1 and TRBJ2-7; D gene unclear. The CDR3 loop spans 11 amino acids. Germline CDR1 is LGHDT and CDR2 is YNNKEL (reference sequence). V was shortened by 4 bases and J by 5 bases, with 6 bases between the two germline ends. In nucleotides, the CDR3 is TGTGCCAGCAGCCTTCGAGACGAGCAGTACTTC. It yields the protein CASSLRDEQYF.

This clonotype has ten or more counts. This sequence joins TRBV10-3 and TRBJ1-6; D is undetermined. Germline CDR1 reads ENHRY; CDR2 reads SYGVKD. This CDR3 region has 13 residues. V was shortened by 0 bases and J by 11 bases, with 8 bases between the two germline ends. CDR3 residues: CAISESNLPPLHF. In DNA, the CDR3 is TGTGCCATCAGTGAGTCGAACTTACCACCCCTCCACTTT.

This clonotype was found many times. The chain uses TRBV30 and TRBJ1-1; the D is unclear. The length of the CDR3 is 14 residues. V was pared by 0 bases and J by 1 base, with 9 bases between. CDR1 GTSNPN and CDR2 SVGIG come from the germline V gene (reference sequence). The CDR3 region has the DNA TGTGCCTGGAGTGTACCCCCTACGAACACTGAAGCTTTCTTT. As protein: CAWSVPPTNTEAFF.

This clonotype was counted at least ten times. V gene TRBV7-9 combines with J gene TRBJ1-1, with TRBD1 matching 10 bases. The CDR3 extends over 12 amino acids. In germline, CDR1 is SEHNR, CDR2 FQNEAQ (reference sequence). The junction had 0 bases not matched to a gene; V was cut back by 1 base and J by 10 bases. CDR3: CASSLGTGGAFF. The CDR3 DNA reads as TGTGCCAGCAGCTTAGGGACAGGGGGAGCTTTCTTT.

This clonotype was observed at least ten times. Written as DNA, the CDR3 is TGCGCCAGCAGCTTGGATTCGGCGGCGGGGAACACTGAAGCTTTCTTT. Protein: CASSLDSAAGNTEAFF. The rearrangement uses TRBV5-1 and TRBJ1-1; D remains unclear. Germline CDR1 reads SGHRS; CDR2 reads YFSETQ. The CDR3 consists of 16 residues. Trimming removed 0 bases from V and 1 base from J, with 13 bases in between.

V and J are TRBV9 and TRBJ1-1, with a weak D call TRBD1 (5 bases). Germline values: CDR1 SGDLS, CDR2 YYNGEE. There are 14 residues in the CDR3. The V end was cut by 4 bases, the J end by 5 bases, with 15 bases between. CDR3 coding DNA: TGTGCCAGCAGCCTCGTCGGAGGGGTGACTGAAGCTTTCTTT. Encoded protein: CASSLVGGVTEAFF.

This clonotype has a count of ten or more. This chain uses TRBV7-3 with TRBJ1-2; TRBD1 aligns across 8 bases. The CDR3 is 14 residues long. V was clipped by 5 bases and J by 4 bases; unmatched bases: 6. Germline V lookup: CDR1 SGHTA, CDR2 FQGTGA. The CDR3 DNA sequence: TGTGCCAGCAGCCCCGACAGGGGAGCCTATGGCTACACCTTC. Translation gives CASSPDRGAYGYTF.

This chain joins TRBV9 and TRBJ2-7; D uncertain. The CDR3 totals 14 residues. In germline, CDR1 is SGDLS, CDR2 YYNGEE. With 0 bases removed from V and 2 bases from J, the gap between germline ends came to 9 bases. The CDR3 protein is CASSVGLTPYEQYF. CDR3 DNA sequence: TGTGCCAGCAGCGTAGGGCTGACCCCCTACGAGCAGTACTTC.

This clonotype appeared once. The rearrangement joins TRBV12-3 or TRBV12-4 to TRBJ1-5; D call uncertain. CDR3 length: 13 residues. Trimming removed 3 bases at V and 6 bases at J, with 9 bases between. The CDR3 DNA is TGTGCCAGCAGTTTGTCGGGGTCTCAGCCCCAGCATTTT. Translating it yields CASSLSGSQPQHF.

This clonotype has only a few counts. This chain uses TRBV7-9 with TRBJ2-1, with a tentative D call TRBD1 (6 bases). The CDR3 totals 14 residues. CDR1 and CDR2 (germline): SEHNR, FQNEAQ (reference sequence). Trimming removed 5 bases from V and 3 bases from J, with 11 bases in between. The CDR3 loop is CASSERQDYNEQFF. The CDR3 DNA sequence: TGTGCCAGCAGCGAAAGACAGGACTACAATGAGCAGTTCTTC.

This clonotype was picked up a small number of times. V is TRBV18 and J is TRBJ2-2; a weak D match, TRBD2 (6 bases). The CDR3 covers 20 residues. Germline-derived CDR1 and CDR2 are KGHSH and LQKENI. Deletions cut 1 base from V and 0 bases from J, with 21 bases between. CDR3 amino acids: CASSPQTLIGGSANTGELFF. The CDR3 DNA follows: TGTGCCAGCTCACCACAAACTCTTATCGGGGGTTCCGCGAACACCGGGGAGCTGTTTTTT. The complete variable domain, with remaining parts taken from reference TRBV18 and TRBJ2-2, reads NAGVMQNPRHLVRRRGQEARLRCSPMKGHSHVYWYRQLPEEGLKFMVYLQKENIIDESGMPKERFSAEFPKEGPSILRIQQVVRGDSAAYFCASSPQTLIGGSANTGELFFGEGSRLTVL.

The rearrangement joins TRBV4-2 to TRBJ2-7; 10 bases agree with TRBD1. V shed 5 bases, J shed 3 bases, and the junction held 4 bases outside the gene matches. The CDR3 has 14 residues. Germline values: CDR1 LGHNA, CDR2 YNFKEQ. CDR3 sequence: CASSVGQGDYEQYF. CDR3 DNA: TGTGCCAGCAGCGTCGGACAGGGGGACTACGAGCAGTACTTC.